This T cell receptor (beta chain) originates from a study of blood T cell repertoires in COVID-19. Overall study context: The analysed material was cDNA or gDNA that came from T cells, B-cell-depleted T cells, or PBMCs.

Authors' analysis steps: Amplifying reference gene primers gave estimates of nucleated cell counts. Some clones are missing from TCRdb's copy, which holds only in-frame ones; the method was immunoSEQ multiplex PCR. V and J calls and clone size come straight from that table; D and trimming were deduced from the DNA. The repertoire consists of 130,000 to 150,000 clones, with just under 85% occurring once and the leading ten covering approximately 2.7%. The TCR was taken from a woman in her thirties or forties with active or convalescent COVID-19. Material for sequencing was peripheral blood.

The CDR3: CASSQEQGGTGELFF. The DNA of the CDR3 is TGTGCCAGCAGCCAAGAACAGGGGGGCACCGGGGAGCTGTTTTTT. The chain is built from TRBV16 and TRBJ2-2, with 8 bases matching TRBD1. CDR1 is KGHSY and CDR2 is FQNENV in the germline V gene. There are 15 residues in the CDR3. Losses at the gene ends were 2 bases for V and 4 bases for J; bases not matched to a gene: 3.